The TCR beta chain described here comes from a study of graft-versus-host responses after intestinal transplantation (dated by TCRdb to the early 2020s). Study-wide context: The transplants that recipients got were multivisceral, liver-intestinal, or isolated intestinal. Every recipient was given anti-thymocyte globulin induction, then maintenance tacrolimus and steroids for 3 to 4 years. After intestinal transplantation, graft-versus-host and host-versus-graft alloreactive T cell clones in the graft, circulation and bone marrow were tracked using bulk TCR-beta CDR3 sequencing. Alloreactive clones were identified by sequencing pre-transplant mixed lymphocyte reaction products and comparing them with unstimulated pre-transplant donor and recipient T cells. The cohort enrolled about two dozen intestinal transplant recipients, one of whom was a retransplant, and a few patients without pretransplant specimens were excluded. A peak of at least 4% donor T cells among recipient peripheral blood mononuclear cells was the definition used for donor T cell macrochimerism. Rather than being sequenced by the commercial service, samples from a few later patients were sequenced in-house on an Illumina MiSeq and processed with MiXCR. What the study reported, not specific to this receptor: Patients with donor T cell macrochimerism had high GvH to HvG T cell clonal ratios in their allografts. Early after transplant, peak levels of circulating GvH clones were found to be associated with declines in HvG clones. GvH clones were detected in recipient bone marrow, and some appeared earlier in ileal mucosa or blood, consistent with an intestinal mucosal origin. The relatively low number and heterogeneity of intestinal transplant patients limited the conclusions.

Libraries came from the immunoSEQ multiplex PCR assay. In most patients, genomic DNA was isolated using the Qiagen DNeasy Blood and Tissue Kit and sent frozen to Adaptive Biotechnologies for TCR sequencing. Adaptive Biotechnologies carried out high-throughput TCR-beta CDR3 sequencing of genomic DNA for most patients. In the authors' own workflow: Adaptive's ImmunoSEQ software supplied the TCR sequencing data for 18 patients, while MiXCR and VDJtools were used to process a few other patients. To correct CD4 versus CD8 sorting errors, sequences present in both subsets at a frequency ratio below 5:1 were removed. CDR3 nucleotide sequences shared between donor and recipient were removed because the origin of such sequences could not be assigned. At least 2-fold expansion over unstimulated cells and a minimum CFSE-low frequency of 0.002% (template counts) or 0.001% (read counts) were required for clones to be classified as alloreactive. Clones detected in sequenced pre-transplant spleen, lymph node, or MLR CFSE-low populations of the donor or recipient were defined as mappable. The cumulative frequency of alloreactive clones was calculated as a percentage of all sequences, weighted by copy number. TCRdb carries this immuneACCESS record with in-frame sequences only. Its versions omit some clonotypes, under half of them owing to an unresolved V gene in the studies checked, with the rest unexplained. That table is the source of V, J and clone size, and D and trimming were worked out from the DNA. This sample holds approximately 71,000 clones; 80% to 90% were observed only once. The top ten clonotypes cover approximately 2.7% of the sample.

This clone was found once. No antigen is known for it. Qualities for individual bases were not recorded, and no much larger clone is one base off. Per the publication, the time point label means: cells obtained before transplantation from donor or recipient. CD3+CD4+ and CD3+CD8+ populations were FACS-sorted from unstimulated pre-transplant donor and recipient cells taken from spleen or lymph nodes. This TCR was sampled from a human donor who received an intestinal transplant. The sample was unstimulated CD8+ T cells sorted from spleen or lymph node cells, taken before intestinal transplant.

The CDR3 region: CASSGGTAGANVLTF. The sequenced DNA is TGTGCCAGCAGCGGCGGGACAGCTGGGGCCAACGTCCTGACTTTC. The chain links TRBV5-4 with TRBJ2-6; TRBD1 could be the D gene, as 7 bases match. From cysteine to phenylalanine, the CDR3 is 15 amino acids long. The kept DNA is CDR3 alone, 45 bases in frame from the first base. CDR1 and CDR2 are drawn from the germline V gene (reference sequence): SGHNT, YYREEE. V and J are truncated by 4 bases and 2 bases respectively, leaving an intervening sequence of 10 bases.